The clone carrying this T cell receptor beta chain showed up many times. Its antigen is not known. The source of the sample is a study of spatial heterogeneity in lung cancer. Study-wide points: Among blood samples, ubiquitous expanded tumor TCRs appeared more at resection than at follow-up.

TCRdb reprocessed the 5' RACE reads via MiXCR and lists one record per CDR3 protein. The table records 14,000 to 15,000 distinct CDR3 sequences, less than 14% of them present only once. Time point described: sample taken at primary tumor resection. Extraction of whole RNA from tumor, nontumor lung or frozen PBMC preceded unsorted sequencing. Samples were donated by 72 untreated early-stage non-small cell lung cancer patients. J gave up 4 bases and V 4 bases, and 7 bases lay outside the gene matches. CDR3 length equals 14 residues. From germline, CDR1 is SGDLS and CDR2 YYNGEE. Specimen: PBMCs, collected at surgery. This receptor was obtained from a female donor with early-stage non-small cell lung cancer. J is TRBJ1-2 and V is TRBV9; 7 positions match TRBD1. This CDR3 is CASSRGGGGYGYTF. CDR3 DNA: TGTGCCAGCAGCCGAGGGGGCGGAGGCTATGGCTACACCTTC. The whole variable domain, filled in from reference TRBV9 and TRBJ1-2, reads DSGVTQTPKHLITATGQRVTLRCSPRSGDLSVYWYQQSLDQGLQFLIQYYNGEERAKGNILERFSAQQFPDLHSELNLSSLELGDSALYFCASSRGGGGYGYTFGSGTRLTVV.